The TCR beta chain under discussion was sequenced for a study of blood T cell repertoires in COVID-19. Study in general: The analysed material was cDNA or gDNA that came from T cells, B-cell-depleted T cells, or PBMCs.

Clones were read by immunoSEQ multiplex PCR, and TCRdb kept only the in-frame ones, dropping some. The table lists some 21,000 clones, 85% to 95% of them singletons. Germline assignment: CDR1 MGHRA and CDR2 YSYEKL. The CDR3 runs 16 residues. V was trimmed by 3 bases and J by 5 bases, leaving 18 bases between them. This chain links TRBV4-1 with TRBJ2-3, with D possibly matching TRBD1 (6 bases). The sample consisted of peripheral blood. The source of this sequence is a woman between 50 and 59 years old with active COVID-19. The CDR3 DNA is TGCGCCAGCAGCCACATAGGAAGACAGGCAGGAGATACGCAGTATTTT. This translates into CASSHIGRQAGDTQYF.